A selection of T cell receptor beta chains follows, all from one sample in a study of shared clonotypes between healthy human individuals. The repertoire was sequenced with immunoSEQ multiplex PCR; TCRdb's copy has only in-frame clones and lacks some. Altogether 2 million to 2.5 million clones are present, more than 85% being singletons, with the ten largest covering 0.35% to 0.45%. The specimen sequenced was naive CD4+ T cells from PBMCs. The receptors here all came from a man aged 18-30 years in good health. Some clones in this sample may be carry-over from other donors' samples. CDR3s include the opening cysteine and the closing phenylalanine or tryptophan. Fields, in order: V gene, J gene, D gene, clone size, CDR3 protein, CDR3 DNA. A D gene is named only where the DNA matches it firmly. The size entry is marked missing in some rows and otherwise reads once, few, many or a size class.

V gene: TRBV11-2
J gene: TRBJ2-7
D gene: TRBD1
clone size: once
CDR3 protein: CASSSTRGPTYEQYF
CDR3 DNA: TGTGCCAGCAGCTCCACCAGGGGGCCAACCTACGAGCAGTACTTC

V gene: TRBV2
J gene: TRBJ1-1
D gene: -
clone size: -
CDR3 protein: CASKAGGRSRTEAFF
CDR3 DNA: TGTGCCAGCAAGGCCGGCGGAAGAAGCCGCACTGAAGCTTTCTTT

V gene: TRBV18
J gene: TRBJ1-6
D gene: TRBD1
clone size: -
CDR3 protein: CASSPKTGDNSPLHF
CDR3 DNA: TGTGCCAGCTCACCGAAGACAGGGGATAATTCACCCCTCCACTTT

V gene: TRBV7-2
J gene: TRBJ1-1
D gene: -
clone size: -
CDR3 protein: CASSLVRPEAFF
CDR3 DNA: TGTGCCAGCAGCTTAGTGAGGCCGGAAGCTTTCTTT

V gene: TRBV19
J gene: TRBJ1-2
D gene: -
clone size: -
CDR3 protein: CASTTTGSSRYGYTF
CDR3 DNA: TGTGCCAGTACCACAACAGGGAGTTCTCGCTATGGCTACACCTTC

V gene: TRBV7-2
J gene: TRBJ2-7
D gene: TRBD2
clone size: -
CDR3 protein: CASSRTSAIEQYF
CDR3 DNA: TGTGCCAGCAGCCGGACTAGCGCCATCGAGCAGTACTTC

V gene: TRBV28
J gene: TRBJ1-2
D gene: -
clone size: -
CDR3 protein: CASTRDAAAYGYTF
CDR3 DNA: TGTGCCAGCACCAGGGACGCCGCGGCCTATGGCTACACCTTC

V gene: TRBV5-5
J gene: TRBJ2-3
D gene: TRBD1
clone size: once
CDR3 protein: CASSPGGRGYADTQYF
CDR3 DNA: TGTGCCAGCAGCCCAGGGGGCAGGGGGTATGCAGATACGCAGTATTTT

V gene: TRBV9
J gene: TRBJ2-1
D gene: TRBD2
clone size: -
CDR3 protein: CASSSQREGSNEQFF
CDR3 DNA: TGTGCCAGCAGCTCCCAGCGGGAGGGATCCAATGAGCAGTTCTTC

V gene: TRBV18
J gene: TRBJ2-1
D gene: -
clone size: -
CDR3 protein: CASSSRLAGGQNEQFF
CDR3 DNA: TGTGCCAGCTCATCCCGCTTAGCGGGTGGACAGAATGAGCAGTTCTTC

V gene: TRBV5-1
J gene: TRBJ2-1
D gene: TRBD1
clone size: -
CDR3 protein: CASSLGAWTGPNEQFF
CDR3 DNA: TGCGCCAGCAGCTTGGGAGCTTGGACAGGCCCAAATGAGCAGTTCTTC

V gene: TRBV2
J gene: TRBJ2-1
D gene: -
clone size: -
CDR3 protein: CASRETGPNEQFF
CDR3 DNA: TGTGCCAGCAGAGAAACCGGGCCCAATGAGCAGTTCTTC

V gene: TRBV30
J gene: TRBJ2-7
D gene: -
clone size: -
CDR3 protein: CAWSWGGDSHEQYF
CDR3 DNA: TGTGCCTGGAGTTGGGGGGGCGATTCCCACGAGCAGTACTTC

V gene: TRBV7-9
J gene: TRBJ2-5
D gene: TRBD2
clone size: once
CDR3 protein: CASSLGLAVETQYF
CDR3 DNA: TGTGCCAGCAGCTTAGGACTAGCAGTAGAGACCCAGTACTTC

V gene: TRBV7-9
J gene: TRBJ1-3
D gene: -
clone size: -
CDR3 protein: CASSSPRGHRNTIYF
CDR3 DNA: TGTGCCAGCAGCTCCCCCCGGGGGCATCGAAACACCATATATTTT

V gene: TRBV7-3
J gene: TRBJ2-2
D gene: -
clone size: once
CDR3 protein: CASSLTGQQNTGELFF
CDR3 DNA: TGTGCCAGCAGCTTAACCGGACAGCAAAACACCGGGGAGCTGTTTTTT

V gene: TRBV18
J gene: TRBJ2-5
D gene: -
clone size: -
CDR3 protein: CASSPIQVFQETQYF
CDR3 DNA: TGTGCCAGCTCACCAATTCAGGTCTTTCAAGAGACCCAGTACTTC

V gene: TRBV6-5
J gene: TRBJ2-4
D gene: -
clone size: once
CDR3 protein: CASSSTGLAKNIQYF
CDR3 DNA: TGTGCCAGCAGTTCGACGGGTCTAGCCAAAAACATTCAGTACTTC

V gene: TRBV5-4
J gene: TRBJ1-1
D gene: -
clone size: -
CDR3 protein: CASSGRGQNTEAFF
CDR3 DNA: TGTGCCAGCAGCGGACGAGGGCAGAACACTGAAGCTTTCTTT

V gene: TRBV30
J gene: TRBJ2-2
D gene: -
clone size: -
CDR3 protein: CAWSAFSPKIGELFF
CDR3 DNA: TGTGCCTGGAGTGCATTCTCACCCAAAATCGGGGAGCTGTTTTTT

V gene: TRBV19
J gene: TRBJ1-5
D gene: -
clone size: -
CDR3 protein: CASSMSSHSNQPQHF
CDR3 DNA: TGTGCCAGTAGTATGTCCAGTCATAGCAATCAGCCCCAGCATTTT

V gene: TRBV9
J gene: TRBJ1-3
D gene: -
clone size: -
CDR3 protein: CASSTRGGQIGNTIYF
CDR3 DNA: TGTGCCAGCAGCACGAGAGGAGGGCAAATCGGAAACACCATATATTTT

V gene: TRBV27
J gene: TRBJ2-1
D gene: -
clone size: -
CDR3 protein: CASSLSGSQGSDEQFF
CDR3 DNA: TGTGCCAGCAGTTTATCTGGCAGCCAGGGTAGTGATGAGCAGTTCTTC

V gene: TRBV6-5
J gene: TRBJ1-2
D gene: -
clone size: -
CDR3 protein: CASSYRPSYGYTF
CDR3 DNA: TGTGCCAGCAGTTACAGACCCTCCTATGGCTACACCTTC

V gene: TRBV10-1
J gene: TRBJ2-7
D gene: -
clone size: -
CDR3 protein: CASSANSDAYEQYF
CDR3 DNA: TGCGCCAGCAGTGCCAACTCCGATGCCTACGAGCAGTACTTC

V gene: TRBV7-2
J gene: TRBJ1-2
D gene: TRBD1
clone size: -
CDR3 protein: CASSLQGAPYGYTF
CDR3 DNA: TGTGCCAGCAGCTTACAGGGGGCGCCCTATGGCTACACCTTC

V gene: TRBV10-3
J gene: TRBJ1-3
D gene: TRBD1
clone size: -
CDR3 protein: CAITGTASGNTIYF
CDR3 DNA: TGTGCCATCACCGGGACAGCCTCTGGAAACACCATATATTTT

V gene: TRBV7-8
J gene: TRBJ1-5
D gene: TRBD1
clone size: -
CDR3 protein: CASSFTGTGDQPQHF
CDR3 DNA: TGTGCCAGCAGCTTCACCGGGACAGGGGATCAGCCCCAGCATTTT

V gene: TRBV6-5
J gene: TRBJ2-3
D gene: -
clone size: -
CDR3 protein: CASSSLGTDTQYF
CDR3 DNA: TGTGCCAGCAGTTCCCTAGGCACAGATACGCAGTATTTT

V gene: TRBV28
J gene: TRBJ2-3
D gene: -
clone size: -
CDR3 protein: CASSQLSVPDTQYF
CDR3 DNA: TGTGCCAGCAGCCAACTCTCGGTCCCAGATACGCAGTATTTT

V gene: TRBV27
J gene: TRBJ1-4
D gene: -
clone size: -
CDR3 protein: CASSLLGRGTTNEKLFF
CDR3 DNA: TGTGCCAGCAGTTTATTGGGTAGGGGGACAACTAATGAAAAACTGTTTTTT

V gene: TRBV28
J gene: TRBJ2-2
D gene: TRBD2
clone size: -
CDR3 protein: CASSSSSGSRTGELFF
CDR3 DNA: TGTGCCAGCAGTTCCTCTAGCGGGAGTCGAACCGGGGAGCTGTTTTTT

V gene: TRBV30
J gene: TRBJ2-1
D gene: TRBD2
clone size: -
CDR3 protein: CAWSPLRTSGSYNEQFF
CDR3 DNA: TGTGCCTGGAGTCCCCTTCGGACTAGCGGGTCCTACAATGAGCAGTTCTTC

V gene: TRBV6-6
J gene: TRBJ2-5
D gene: -
clone size: -
CDR3 protein: CASSYGGAGETQYF
CDR3 DNA: TGTGCCAGCAGTTACGGGGGGGCAGGGGAGACCCAGTACTTC

V gene: TRBV5-6
J gene: TRBJ1-5
D gene: TRBD1
clone size: once
CDR3 protein: CASSRLDRDDQPQHF
CDR3 DNA: TGTGCCAGCAGCCGGTTGGACAGGGATGATCAGCCCCAGCATTTT

V gene: TRBV19
J gene: TRBJ1-2
D gene: TRBD1
clone size: -
CDR3 protein: CASRTEGRQGDYGYTF
CDR3 DNA: TGTGCCAGTAGGACAGAGGGGCGACAGGGAGATTATGGCTACACCTTC

V gene: TRBV19
J gene: TRBJ2-7
D gene: TRBD1
clone size: -
CDR3 protein: CASSTRGQGAPYEQYF
CDR3 DNA: TGTGCCAGTAGTACCCGTGGACAGGGGGCTCCCTACGAGCAGTACTTC

V gene: TRBV9
J gene: TRBJ1-2
D gene: TRBD1
clone size: -
CDR3 protein: CASSVSGQAYGYTF
CDR3 DNA: TGTGCCAGCAGCGTATCGGGACAGGCATATGGCTACACCTTC

V gene: TRBV27
J gene: TRBJ1-5
D gene: -
clone size: -
CDR3 protein: CASWDPGYNQPQHF
CDR3 DNA: TGTGCCAGCTGGGATCCAGGGTACAATCAGCCCCAGCATTTT

V gene: TRBV28
J gene: TRBJ2-7
D gene: TRBD1
clone size: -
CDR3 protein: CASSTARGHEQYF
CDR3 DNA: TGTGCCAGCAGTACAGCAAGGGGGCACGAGCAGTACTTC

V gene: TRBV9
J gene: TRBJ2-3
D gene: -
clone size: -
CDR3 protein: CASSVDGTGQGGDTQYF
CDR3 DNA: TGTGCCAGCAGCGTAGATGGGACCGGGCAGGGCGGCGATACGCAGTATTTT

V gene: TRBV28
J gene: TRBJ2-7
D gene: -
clone size: -
CDR3 protein: CASSSPGWVLRYEQYF
CDR3 DNA: TGTGCCAGCAGTTCCCCCGGGTGGGTTTTACGGTACGAGCAGTACTTC

V gene: TRBV18
J gene: TRBJ1-4
D gene: -
clone size: once
CDR3 protein: CASSSMTAREEKLFF
CDR3 DNA: TGTGCCAGCTCATCTATGACAGCCCGCGAGGAAAAACTGTTTTTT